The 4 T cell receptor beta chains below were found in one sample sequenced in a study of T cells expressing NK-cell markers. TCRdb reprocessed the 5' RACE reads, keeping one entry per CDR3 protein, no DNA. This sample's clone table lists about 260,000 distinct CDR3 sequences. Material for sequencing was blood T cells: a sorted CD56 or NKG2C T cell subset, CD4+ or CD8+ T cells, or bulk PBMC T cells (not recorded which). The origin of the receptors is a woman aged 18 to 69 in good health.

CDR3 sequence reads: CSVERGSTDTQYF. This chain connects TRBV29-1 to TRBJ2-3; TCRdb selects TRBD1, and the lack of DNA leaves this call unchecked. CDR1 is SQVTM and CDR2 is ANQGSEA in the germline V gene. This CDR3 region has 13 residues.

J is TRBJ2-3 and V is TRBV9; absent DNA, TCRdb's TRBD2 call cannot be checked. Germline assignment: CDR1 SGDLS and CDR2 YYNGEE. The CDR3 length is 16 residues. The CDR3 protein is CASSGGLAVNTDTQYF.

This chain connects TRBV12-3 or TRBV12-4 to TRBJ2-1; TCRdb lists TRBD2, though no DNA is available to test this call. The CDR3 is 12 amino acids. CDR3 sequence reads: CASSFKGPSLFF.

Here the CDR3 reads CASSSGPGGTTYEQYF. This chain joins TRBV12-3 or TRBV12-4 and TRBJ2-7; TCRdb's assignment of TRBD1 cannot be checked, as there is no DNA. The length of the CDR3 is 16 residues.